The clone carrying this T cell receptor beta chain has only a few counts. The target antigen is unknown. The source of the sample is a study of CD8 T cells in ankylosing spondylitis. Study-wide results and limits: Blood from ankylosing spondylitis patients appeared to carry a characteristic roughly 8-variant TCR beta motif. Matched ankylosing spondylitis synovial fluid reportedly showed significant enrichment of disease-linked clones. Peripheral blood samples showed relatively rare disease-linked clones, and these clones were CD8+.

Quantitative molecular-barcoded 5'-RACE generated the TCR beta libraries. TCRdb itself ran the 5' RACE reads through MiXCR, one entry per CDR3 protein. This sample carries a few hundred thousand distinct CDR3 sequences, 20% of them seen once, and the ten largest clones take around 7.8%. The TCR sequence derives from a male donor with ankylosing spondylitis or in good health (not recorded which). The specimen was blood, either unsorted or a sorted T cell fraction (not recorded which).

The CDR3 nucleotides are TGTGCCACCAGTGGACGGGAAGATACGCAGTATTTT. Its protein product is CATSGREDTQYF. The chain links TRBV24-1 to TRBJ2-3, with D perhaps matching TRBD2 (5 bases). The CDR3 has 12 amino acids. V was shortened by 5 bases and J by 5 bases, with 7 bases between the two germline ends. Germline values: CDR1 KGHDR, CDR2 SFDVKD.